Each of the 13 T cell receptor beta chains below was sequenced from the same sample in a study of blood T cells in healthy people across ages. The second PCR ran roughly 6 to 11 cycles with a sample-barcoded 5' primer and J-beta primers. TCRdb used MiXCR to reprocess the 5' RACE reads, holding one entry per CDR3 protein. The sample includes approximately 1,100,000 distinct CDR3 sequences, more than 40% of them seen just once. Sequenced sample: blood. All receptors derive from a woman aged 55 to 70 in good health.

This chain connects TRBV20-1 to TRBJ2-7; 10 positions match TRBD2. The CDR3 consists of 13 residues. V lost 5 bases, J lost 3 bases, and 4 bases stayed unmatched. Germline assignment: CDR1 DFQATT and CDR2 SNEGSKA (reference sequence). This CDR3 reads CSASGLADYEQYF. CDR3 coding DNA: TGCAGTGCTTCTGGACTAGCGGACTACGAGCAGTACTTC.

This clonotype occurred a few times. One junction end does not reproduce the germline sequence, and a read error may be involved. The rearrangement links TRBV6-5 to TRBJ1-6; TRBD1 aligns across 10 bases. In germline, CDR1 is MNHEY, CDR2 SVGAGI. The CDR3 runs 17 residues. The CDR3 DNA reads TGTGCCAGCAGTTCCCCGGGACAGGGGAGTCGTAATTCGCCCCTCCACTTT. Translation: CASSSPGQGSRNSPLHF.

The genes are TRBV12-3 or TRBV12-4 and TRBJ2-7; TRBD2 agrees at 13 bases. The length of the CDR3 is 17 residues. With 5 bases clipped from V and 3 bases from J, the junction kept 10 bases outside the gene matches. The CDR3 coding sequence is TGTGCCAGCAGTCAAGGACTAGCGGGAGTAAAGGGCTACGAGCAGTACTTC. Translated, it gives CASSQGLAGVKGYEQYF.

This clonotype was recorded once. The chain has TRBV7-7 and TRBJ2-2; D remains unclear. Trimming cost V 0 bases and J 8 bases, with 4 bases left between them. The CDR3 runs to 12 residues. In germline, CDR1 is SSHAT, CDR2 FNYEAQ (reference sequence). CDR3 sequence reads: CASSLARGELFF. CDR3 DNA sequence: TGTGCCAGCAGCTTAGCGAGGGGGGAGCTGTTTTTT.

Only a few counts were recorded for this clonotype. V usage is TRBV13 and J usage is TRBJ1-2; no reliable D call. The CDR3 contains 13 residues. V was pared by 5 bases and J by 8 bases, with 15 bases between. The germline gives CDR1 PRHDT, CDR2 FYEKMQ (reference sequence). The CDR3 here is CASSHSTGRGYTF. The CDR3 bases are TGTGCCAGCAGCCATTCTACCGGTCGGGGCTACACCTTC. The variable domain in full, with the rest retrieved from reference TRBV13 and TRBJ1-2, is AAGVIQSPRHLIKEKRETATLKCYPIPRHDTVYWYQQGPGQDPQFLISFYEKMQSDKGSIPDRFSAQQFSDYHSELNMSSLELGDSALYFCASSHSTGRGYTFGSGTRLTVV.

The chain links TRBV20-1 to TRBJ2-5; 7 nucleotides line up with TRBD2. There are 13 residues in the CDR3. In germline, CDR1 is DFQATT, CDR2 SNEGSKA (reference sequence). The CDR3 coding sequence is TGCAGCACTGGGACTAACTACCAAGAGACCCAGTACTTC. This codes for CSTGTNYQETQYF.

This sequence joins TRBV30 and TRBJ2-1; D ambiguous. Germline CDR1 and CDR2: GTSNPN and SVGIG (reference sequence). CDR3 length: 13 amino acids. Trimming took 0 bases from V and 5 from J, leaving 8 bases between them. The CDR3 is CAWSVVTNNEQFF. CDR3 nucleotides: TGTGCCTGGAGTGTAGTAACGAACAATGAGCAGTTCTTC.

This clonotype was detected only once. A much larger clonotype is one base distant, so this may be a read error. CDR3 region: CASSRAGGAQETQFF. CDR3 DNA: TGCGCCAGCAGCCGAGCGGGAGGAGCGCAAGAGACCCAGTTCTTC. The V gene is TRBV5-1, the J gene TRBJ2-5; TRBD2 aligns across 9 bases. The J call may be incorrect, as the DNA end agrees better with TRBJ2-1. There are 15 residues in the CDR3. CDR1 is SGHRS and CDR2 is YFSETQ in the germline V gene.

The table lists this clonotype with many counts. The CDR3 region is CSASVPGRVNNEQFF. Written as DNA, the CDR3 is TGCAGTGCTTCCGTTCCGGGACGGGTGAACAATGAGCAGTTCTTC. The genes are TRBV20-1 and TRBJ2-1, with D possibly called TRBD1 or TRBD2 (5 bases each). The germline V gene encodes CDR1 DFQATT and CDR2 SNEGSKA (reference sequence). V lost 5 bases and J lost 5, with 19 bases in between. The CDR3 is 15 residues long.

This clonotype turned up a few times. This CDR3 reads CASSLWDTGYYNEQFF. DNA for the CDR3: TGTGCCAGCAGTTTATGGGACACGGGATACTACAATGAGCAGTTCTTC. The V and J genes are TRBV27 and TRBJ2-1, with a possible D match to TRBD1 (6 bases). Germline V gives CDR1 MNHEY, CDR2 SMNVEV (reference sequence). Trimming shortened V by 1 base and J by 3 bases, and 13 bases separated the two germline ends. This CDR3 region has 16 residues.

This clonotype was picked up a small number of times. V usage is TRBV7-3 and J usage is TRBJ2-1; TRBD2 might be the D (5 bases). The CDR3 length is 13 residues. The germline V gene has CDR1 SGHTA and CDR2 FQGTGA. The V end was cut by 5 bases, the J end by 8 bases, with 13 bases between. CDR3 sequence reads: CASSTRAGDEQFF. The CDR3 DNA follows: TGTGCCAGCAGCACCCGAGCCGGGGATGAGCAGTTCTTC.

This clonotype has just one count. The junction departs from the called germline gene at one end, perhaps through a read error. The V gene is TRBV10-3, the J gene TRBJ2-7; D is undetermined. Germline-derived CDR1 and CDR2 are ENHRY and SYGVKD. The CDR3 contains 14 residues. DNA of the CDR3: TGTACCATCGGCGCCAGAATAGAGATCTACGAGCAGTACTTC. It is translated as CTIGARIEIYEQYF.

The CDR3 nucleotides read TGCGCCAGCAGCACCGGGACACAGAGAGAGACCCAGTACTTC. This encodes CASSTGTQRETQYF. V gene TRBV5-1 combines with J gene TRBJ2-5; a weak D match, TRBD1 (6 bases). V lost 4 bases and J 4 bases, leaving 14 bases between the germline ends. The CDR3 is 14 residues long. Per germline, CDR1 SGHRS and CDR2 YFSETQ.